Detailed here is one T cell receptor beta chain. Sequencing used immunoSEQ multiplex PCR; TCRdb keeps in-frame clones, though not all of them. The top ten hold roughly 0.29% of the sample, which has 70,000 or so clones, about 90% seen once. The source of the sample is a study of T cell changes during pregnancy in multiple sclerosis. The CDR3 length is 19 residues. With V trimmed by 6 bases and J by 0 bases, 17 bases remained unmatched. Looked up from germline, CDR1 is SGHVS and CDR2 is FQNEAQ. The clonotype originates from a female donor with multiple sclerosis, enrolled in a pregnancy study. The sequences come from CD4+ T cells from peripheral blood mononuclear cells, collected after pregnancy. The rearrangement uses TRBV7-8 and TRBJ2-4, with TRBD1 identical over 7 bases. The CDR3 reads CASSYGDPGQNLAKNIQYF. The DNA of the CDR3 is TGTGCCAGCAGTTATGGAGATCCGGGACAGAACTTAGCCAAAAACATTCAGTACTTC.